The rows below give T cell receptor beta chains drawn from one sample of a study of circulating and synovial CD4+ cells in juvenile arthritis. Clones were read by immunoSEQ multiplex PCR, and TCRdb kept only the in-frame ones, dropping some. The data show 30,000 to 40,000 clones, over 95% seen once. Sequences were obtained from CD4+ T cells from blood. Every receptor here comes from a human donor with juvenile idiopathic arthritis. The CDR3 runs from the conserved cysteine through the conserved F or W. A D gene is named only where the DNA matches it firmly. Rows may omit the clone size; those that give it use once, few, many or a size class.

j_call	v_call	clone_size	d_call	cdr3_aa	cdr3_nt
TRBJ1-2	TRBV27	-	TRBD1	CASGTGGGGYTF	TGTGCCAGCGGGACAGGGGGCGGTGGCTACACCTTC
TRBJ1-6	TRBV9	-	-	CASSPSQSSYNSPLHF	TGTGCCAGCAGCCCGAGCCAAAGCTCCTATAATTCCCCCCTCCACTTT
TRBJ2-5	TRBV4-1	once	TRBD2	CASSQEGAWDYGLFRETQYF	TGCGCCAGCAGCCAAGAAGGGGCTTGGGACTACGGTTTATTCCGAGAGACCCAGTACTTC
TRBJ1-2	TRBV6-1	-	TRBD1	CASSEGDRSKYGYTF	TGTGCCAGCAGTGAAGGGGACAGGAGTAAATATGGCTACACCTTC
TRBJ2-3	TRBV30	-	-	CAWSVGRGADTQYF	TGTGCCTGGAGCGTAGGCCGGGGAGCAGATACGCAGTATTTT
TRBJ1-1	TRBV18	-	TRBD1	CASSKGADTEAFF	TGTGCCAGCTCGAAGGGGGCGGACACTGAAGCTTTCTTT
TRBJ2-3	TRBV28	-	-	CASSPQSTDTQYF	TGTGCCAGCAGTCCCCAATCCACAGATACGCAGTATTTT
TRBJ2-3	TRBV6-5	-	TRBD2	CASSYSDGGAADTQYF	TGTGCCAGCAGTTACTCTGACGGGGGGGCCGCAGATACGCAGTATTTT
TRBJ2-1	TRBV7-2	-	TRBD2	CASSSKSGRAAEQFF	TGTGCCAGCAGCTCTAAGAGCGGGAGGGCGGCCGAGCAGTTCTTC
TRBJ2-1	TRBV28	-	TRBD2	CASSSRLAGASEQFF	TGTGCCAGCAGTTCCCGACTAGCGGGAGCATCTGAGCAGTTCTTC
TRBJ1-5	TRBV6-1	-	-	CASSEYLARNQPQHF	TGTGCCAGCAGTGAATACTTGGCCAGGAATCAGCCCCAGCATTTT
TRBJ2-7	TRBV18	-	-	CASSPYRPGASGEQYF	TGTGCCAGCTCACCATATCGTCCAGGGGCCTCTGGCGAGCAGTACTTC
TRBJ1-2	TRBV5-1	-	TRBD1	CASSLDGQGAYGYTF	TGCGCCAGCAGCTTGGACGGCCAGGGGGCCTATGGCTACACCTTC
TRBJ2-7	TRBV28	-	-	CASSLVLRLGSLTYEQYF	TGTGCCAGCAGTTTGGTTCTGCGTCTGGGCAGCCTAACCTACGAGCAGTACTTC
TRBJ1-2	TRBV6-1	-	-	CASSELSGQRKGYTF	TGTGCCAGCAGTGAATTATCGGGACAAAGAAAAGGCTACACCTTC
TRBJ2-2	TRBV21-1	-	-	CASSKALLERSTGELFF	TGTGCCAGCAGCAAAGCGCTTTTGGAGAGGAGCACCGGGGAGCTGTTTTTT
TRBJ2-3	TRBV5-1	-	TRBD2	CASSLGTSGGNTDTQYF	TGCGCCAGCAGCTTGGGGACTAGCGGGGGGAATACAGATACGCAGTATTTT
TRBJ2-5	TRBV28	-	-	CASSFNTNQETQYF	TGTGCCAGCAGTTTCAATACAAACCAAGAGACCCAGTACTTC
TRBJ1-1	TRBV6-5	-	-	CASSSSTGNTEAFF	-
TRBJ2-1	TRBV2	-	TRBD2	CANHGGGGGSLSSQFF	TGTGCCAACCACGGGGGGGGTGGGGGGAGTTTATCATCACAGTTCTTC
TRBJ1-5	TRBV27	-	-	CASSFYVDQPQHF	TGTGCCAGCAGTTTCTATGTCGATCAGCCCCAGCATTTT
TRBJ1-4	TRBV29-1	-	TRBD1	CSVPGQGATNEKLFF	TGCAGCGTCCCCGGACAGGGGGCAACTAATGAAAAACTGTTTTTT
TRBJ2-7	TRBV5-4	-	-	CASNEGGPTSYEQYF	TGTGCCAGCAACGAGGGGGGGCCCACTTCCTACGAGCAGTACTTC
TRBJ1-2	TRBV6-6	-	TRBD1	CASSPAQGQRGYTF	TGTGCCAGCAGCCCCGCACAGGGGCAAAGAGGCTACACCTTC
TRBJ2-7	TRBV6-5	-	-	CASSYSRPGSYEQYF	TGTGCCAGCAGTTACTCGAGGCCAGGGTCCTACGAGCAGTACTTC
TRBJ2-7	TRBV7-9	-	TRBD2	CASAQTSGGRNEQYF	TGTGCCAGCGCCCAAACCTCCGGCGGGAGAAACGAGCAGTACTTC
TRBJ2-3	TRBV29-1	-	-	CSVEDLVGGPSTDTQYF	TGCAGCGTTGAAGATCTTGTCGGTGGGCCAAGCACAGATACGCAGTATTTT
TRBJ1-1	TRBV6-6	-	-	CASRRQIREAEAFF	TGTGCCAGCAGACGTCAAATACGGGAGGCTGAAGCTTTCTTT
TRBJ2-5	TRBV30	-	-	CAWSVWHQETQYF	TGTGCCTGGAGTGTTTGGCACCAAGAGACCCAGTACTTC
TRBJ2-2	TRBV5-1	-	-	CASSLAGQNTGELFF	TGCGCCAGCAGCTTGGCCGGACAGAACACCGGGGAGCTGTTTTTT
TRBJ2-1	TRBV2	-	TRBD1	CASTRDRVHNEQFF	TGTGCCAGCACTAGAGACAGGGTCCACAATGAGCAGTTCTTC
TRBJ1-1	TRBV4-1	-	-	CASSPYGTRDTEAFF	TGCGCCAGCAGTCCTTACGGGACACGGGACACTGAAGCTTTCTTT
TRBJ2-2	TRBV5-1	-	TRBD1	CASSHPGQGAAGELFF	TGCGCCAGCAGCCATCCGGGACAGGGGGCCGCCGGGGAGCTGTTTTTT
TRBJ2-6	TRBV15	-	-	CATSGSTVSGANVLTF	TGTGCCACCAGCGGGTCCACAGTGTCTGGGGCCAACGTCCTGACTTTC
TRBJ1-2	TRBV9	-	TRBD1	CASSVGQGAYYGYTF	TGTGCCAGCAGCGTAGGTCAGGGGGCGTACTATGGCTACACCTTC
TRBJ2-6	TRBV9	-	-	CASSGLTGANVLTF	TGTGCCAGCAGCGGACTAACGGGGGCCAACGTCCTGACTTTC
TRBJ2-2	TRBV1	-	-	CTSSQGRAGGVWGGELFF	TGCACCAGCAGCCAGGGCCGGGCGGGGGGAGTCTGGGGCGGGGAGCTGTTTTTT
TRBJ1-2	TRBV30	-	TRBD1	CAWSRDRPYYGYTF	TGTGCCTGGAGTAGGGACAGACCTTACTATGGCTACACCTTC